This T cell receptor (beta chain) stems from a study of shared clonotypes between healthy human individuals. To note about this clone: The target antigen is unknown.

Study-wide results and limits: A generally larger estimated richness was seen in naive subsets than in memory subsets.

The study drew its donors from healthy HIV-negative adults without recent acute infections or vaccinations. The CDR3 is 15 residues long. V was clipped by 0 bases and J by 10 bases, with 17 bases between them. The V gene's germline CDR1 is SGHRS and CDR2 YFSETQ. Method: immunoSEQ multiplex PCR; TCRdb's copy keeps in-frame clones and lacks some. The repertoire holds about 2.3 million clones, with less than 95% as singletons. J is TRBJ2-1 and V is TRBV5-1, with a weak D call TRBD2 (5 bases). Sequencing was performed on naive CD4+ T cells from PBMCs. The subset denotes: CD45RA+ positively selected. The TCR sequence derives from a man aged 18 to 29 in good health. Some clones in this sample may be carry-over from other donors' samples. The CDR3 nucleotides are TGCGCCAGCAGCTTGGACTCGGAGGCTTGGCGGGAGCAGTTCTTC. This encodes CASSLDSEAWREQFF.